This passage covers 3 T cell receptor beta chains from one sample sequenced in a study of blood T cell repertoires in COVID-19. Clones were read by immunoSEQ multiplex PCR, and TCRdb kept only the in-frame ones, dropping some. Seen here are tens of thousands of clones, 75% to 80% observed once, and the top ten hold about 5.7%. Sequenced material: peripheral blood. Source of these receptors: a man aged 70 or older with COVID-19, enrolled during active disease.

This clone is a singleton in its sample. This chain links TRBV19 with TRBJ1-2; TRBD1 matches 12 bases. CDR1 and CDR2 (germline): LNHDA, SQIVND (reference sequence). The junction had 8 bases not matched to a gene; V was cut back by 4 bases and J by 2 bases. CDR3 length: 17 residues. CDR3 residues: CASSTPGQGAGNYGYTF. CDR3 nucleotides: TGTGCCAGTAGTACCCCGGGACAGGGGGCGGGCAACTATGGCTACACCTTC.

This chain uses TRBV25-1 with TRBJ2-2; TRBD1 might be the D (6 bases). The CDR3 is 13 residues long. The germline CDR1 and CDR2 sequences are MGHDK and SYGVNS. V dropped 6 bases and J dropped 6 bases, with 11 bases sitting between them. In DNA, the CDR3 is TGTGCCAGCAGCCCCCAGGGGTCCGGGGAGCTGTTTTTT. This encodes CASSPQGSGELFF.

This clone was seen more than once but under ten times. The chain carries TRBV6-2 or TRBV6-3 and TRBJ2-5; 8 positions agree with TRBD2. Germline trimming cut 5 bases from V and 7 bases from J; bases unmatched to any gene: 12. Per germline, CDR1 MNHEY and CDR2 SVGEGT. The CDR3 has 15 amino acids. As DNA, the CDR3 is TGTGCCAGCAGTCTCCCGGGACTAGACGTGGGGACCCAGTACTTC. Its translation: CASSLPGLDVGTQYF.